The 27 T cell receptor beta chains presented below share a single source sample, sequenced in a study of T cells in Graves' hyperthyroidism and ophthalmopathy. The investigators amplified TCR beta CDR3 regions from RNA transcripts. Primed by the HTBI set, a first-round RT-PCR was run on the TCR CDR3. TCRdb re-called the multiplex PCR reads with MiXCR, one entry per CDR3 protein. The table lists about 540,000 distinct CDR3 sequences, 46% of them singletons. The sequencing input was peripheral blood or thyroid tissue (not recorded which). Receptors were obtained from a woman younger than 35 with Graves' hyperthyroidism.

This clonotype came up a few times. The rearrangement links TRBV14 to TRBJ1-1; no clear D gene. This CDR3 has 15 residues. The ends were cut back, 1 base at V and 7 bases at J, with 16 bases in the middle. Germline values: CDR1 SGHDN, CDR2 FVKESK. The CDR3 loop is CASSQGPGGVLEAFF. The CDR3, as DNA: TGTGCCAGCAGCCAAGGTCCAGGCGGAGTACTTGAAGCTTTCTTT. Combining the CDR3 with reference TRBV14 and TRBJ1-1 gives the whole variable domain EAGVTQFPSHSVIEKGQTVTLRCDPISGHDNLYWYRRVMGKEIKFLLHFVKESKQDESGMPNNRFLAERTGGTYSTLKVQPAELEDSGVYFCASSQGPGGVLEAFFGQGTRLTVV.

V is TRBV2 and J is TRBJ2-5; 7 bases line up with TRBD1. Looked up from germline, CDR1 is SNHLY and CDR2 is FYNNEI. CDR3 length equals 11 residues. Germline trimming cut 11 bases from V and 1 base from J; bases unmatched to any gene: 1. The CDR3 loop reads CADRAQETQYF. CDR3 bases: TGTGCCGACAGGGCCCAAGAGACCCAGTACTTC.

The table lists this clonotype with a few counts. The rearrangement uses TRBV5-1 and TRBJ2-7, with D maybe TRBD2 (5 bases). This CDR3 has 14 amino acids. Trimming removed 0 bases from V and 5 bases from J, with 12 bases in between. Germline CDR1 and CDR2: SGHRS and YFSETQ. Here the CDR3 reads CASSLAAPEDEQYF. The CDR3, as DNA: TGCGCCAGCAGCTTGGCGGCGCCGGAGGACGAGCAGTACTTC.

The CDR3 sequence: CASRVQGPYEQYF. DNA of the CDR3: TGTGCCAGCAGGGTCCAGGGGCCCTACGAGCAGTACTTC. This chain links TRBV2 with TRBJ2-7; TRBD1 might be the D (6 bases). Germline CDR1 is SNHLY and CDR2 is FYNNEI. The CDR3 totals 13 residues. V was clipped by 6 bases and J by 2 bases, with 11 bases between them.

V gene TRBV20-1 combines with J gene TRBJ2-5; a possible D gene is TRBD2 (6 bases). The ends were cut back, 3 bases at V and 4 bases at J, with 12 bases in the middle. CDR1 and CDR2 (germline): DFQATT, SNEGSKA (reference sequence). This CDR3 has 13 amino acids. The CDR3 DNA is TGCAGTGCTAGGGGGACTCCCCCAGAGACCCAGTACTTC. It yields the protein CSARGTPPETQYF.

Many counts were recorded for this clonotype. The chain has TRBV29-1 and TRBJ2-7; 13 bases are shared with TRBD2. The CDR3 sequence is 13 residues long. The J segment lost 6 bases and the V segment lost 6 bases, leaving 5 bases of the junction unmatched. Germline CDR1 SQVTM, CDR2 ANQGSEA. The CDR3 sequence is CSVATSGRREQYF. Here the CDR3 DNA reads TGCAGCGTAGCGACTAGCGGGAGGCGCGAGCAGTACTTC.

This clonotype was recorded at least ten times. V usage is TRBV2 and J usage is TRBJ1-1; unclear D gene. CDR3 length: 13 residues. The V and J ends lost 7 bases and 1 base respectively, with 10 bases between them. Germline CDR1 is SNHLY and CDR2 is FYNNEI. In DNA, the CDR3 is TGTGCCAGCAAGTTATGGTCGAACACTGAAGCTTTCTTT. Translation gives CASKLWSNTEAFF.

Details on this clonotype: The junction shows a germline mismatch at one end, possibly a read error. V is TRBV2 and J is TRBJ2-7; D is unresolved. The CDR3 length is 9 residues. Per the germline V gene, CDR1 is SNHLY and CDR2 is FYNNEI. This chain's CDR3 is CASSDPIRF. For the CDR3, the DNA is TGTGCCAGCAGTGACCCCATTCGATTT.

This clonotype was counted ten times or more. The gene calls are TRBV7-9 and TRBJ2-6; D is perhaps TRBD1 (5 bases). V was trimmed by 5 bases and J by 1 base, leaving 9 bases between them. This CDR3 comprises 15 residues. The V gene's germline CDR1 is SEHNR and CDR2 FQNEAQ (reference sequence). The CDR3 coding sequence is TGTGCCAGCAGCCAACAGGATTCTGGGGCCAACGTCCTGACTTTC. Translating gives CASSQQDSGANVLTF.

This clonotype appeared a few times. The chain carries TRBV20-1 and TRBJ1-1; unclear D gene. This CDR3 region has 12 residues. Germline CDR1 DFQATT, CDR2 SNEGSKA (reference sequence). Trimming pared 3 bases from V and 1 base from J, leaving 6 bases between. CDR3 nucleotides: TGCAGTGCTAGTAACGGGAACACTGAAGCTTTCTTT. Translation: CSASNGNTEAFF.

This chain uses TRBV10-2 with TRBJ2-5, with D possibly being TRBD1 (6 bases). Germline values: CDR1 WSHSY, CDR2 SAAADI. There are 16 residues in the CDR3. Trimming pared 3 bases from V and 2 bases from J, leaving 16 bases between. The CDR3 region has the DNA TGCGCCAGCAGTGACTCCCTGGAGACAGGACAAGAGACCCAGTACTTC. This translates into CASSDSLETGQETQYF.

V usage is TRBV29-1 and J usage is TRBJ2-5, with D possibly being TRBD2 (5 bases). Looked up from germline, CDR1 is SQVTM and CDR2 is ANQGSEA. The CDR3 consists of 13 residues. V was shortened by 2 bases and J by 5 bases, with 12 bases between the two germline ends. CDR3 coding DNA: TGCAGCGTTGAACCGGGGTCGGTGGAGACCCAGTACTTC. Translating it yields CSVEPGSVETQYF. The full variable domain, in which reference TRBV29-1 and TRBJ2-5 provide the parts outside the CDR3, is SAVISQKPSRDICQRGTSLTIQCQVDSQVTMMFWYRQQPGQSLTLIATANQGSEATYESGFVIDKFPISRPNLTFSTLTVSNMSPEDSSIYLCSVEPGSVETQYFGPGTRLLVL.

The rearrangement uses TRBV2 and TRBJ1-1, with D unresolved. The germline CDR1 and CDR2 sequences are SNHLY and FYNNEI. The V and J ends lost 7 bases and 1 base respectively, with 16 bases between them. The CDR3 covers 15 residues. The CDR3 is CASTTWGEENTEAFF. For the CDR3, the DNA is TGTGCCAGCACCACGTGGGGAGAAGAGAACACTGAAGCTTTCTTT.

There are a few counts of this clonotype. The chain links TRBV5-1 to TRBJ1-1; D not certain. The ends were cut back, 5 bases at V and 3 bases at J, with 8 bases in the middle. CDR3 length: 12 amino acids. The germline V gene has CDR1 SGHRS and CDR2 YFSETQ. The CDR3 DNA is TGCGCCAGCAGGTCTCCAGACACTGAAGCTTTCTTT. Encoded protein: CASRSPDTEAFF.

V gene TRBV7-9 combines with J gene TRBJ1-6; D might be TRBD1 (6 bases). Trimming cost V 1 base and J 7 bases, with 14 bases left between them. The CDR3 spans 16 residues. CDR1 is SEHNR and CDR2 is FQNEAQ in the germline V gene (reference sequence). Here the CDR3 DNA reads TGTGCCAGCAGCTTAGTTTCAGGGGCGCTCAATTCACCCCTCCACTTT. Its protein is CASSLVSGALNSPLHF.

This clonotype was recorded at least ten times. J is TRBJ1-2 and V is TRBV15, with 8 bases identical to TRBD1. Germline V CDR1 and CDR2: LNHNV, YYDKDF (reference sequence). The CDR3 is 20 residues long. Losses at the gene ends were 1 base for V and 5 bases for J; bases not matched to a gene: 21. The CDR3 reads CATSRGAGGFSTEDGYGYTF. The CDR3 DNA is TGTGCCACCAGCAGAGGGGCAGGGGGCTTCTCCACCGAAGACGGTTATGGCTACACCTTC.

This clonotype was seen a few times. The rearrangement joins TRBV2 to TRBJ1-4, with D possibly matching TRBD1 (6 bases). This CDR3 is 14 amino acids long. Looked up from germline, CDR1 is SNHLY and CDR2 is FYNNEI. The germline V and J ends were trimmed by 5 bases and 3 bases, with 10 bases remaining between them. CDR3 residues: CASSHQGSNEKLFF. In DNA, the CDR3 is TGTGCCAGCAGTCATCAGGGGTCTAATGAAAAACTGTTTTTT.

The count of this clonotype is one. Here the CDR3 reads CATRSPYEQYF. CDR3 DNA: TGTGCCACCAGGTCCCCCTACGAGCAGTACTTC. The chain has TRBV24-1 and TRBJ2-7, with no clear D. The V and J ends lost 7 bases and 2 bases respectively, with 5 bases between them. This CDR3 spans 11 amino acids. Per the germline V gene, CDR1 is KGHDR and CDR2 is SFDVKD.

The V and J genes are TRBV5-1 and TRBJ2-6; no firm D call. Germline values: CDR1 SGHRS, CDR2 YFSETQ. The CDR3 is 16 residues long. Trimming pared 1 base from V and 0 bases from J, leaving 8 bases between. The CDR3 here is CASSLKKGSGANVLTF. The CDR3 nucleotides read TGCGCCAGCAGCTTGAAGAAGGGCTCTGGGGCCAACGTCCTGACTTTC. The full variable domain, completed using reference TRBV5-1 and TRBJ2-6, is KAGVTQTPRYLIKTRGQQVTLSCSPISGHRSVSWYQQTPGQGLQFLFEYFSETQRNKGNFPGRFSGRQFSNSRSEMNVSTLELGDSALYLCASSLKKGSGANVLTFGAGSRLTVL.

About this clonotype itself: Being one base from a much bigger clone, this may be a read error. The rearrangement uses TRBV12-3 or TRBV12-4 and TRBJ2-5; D possibly corresponds to TRBD2 (5 bases). V lost 5 bases and J lost 5, with 12 bases in between. The length of the CDR3 is 13 residues. CDR3 DNA sequence: TGTGCCAGCAGTCCAGACGGGGATGAGACCCAGTACTTC. It translates to CASSPDGDETQYF.

CDR3 nucleotides: TGTGCCATCAGTGAGTCGCAGGGGCCTACCTACGAGCAGTACTTC. Translated, it gives CAISESQGPTYEQYF. V and J are TRBV10-3 and TRBJ2-7; perhaps TRBD1 as D (6 bases). The CDR3 is made up of 15 amino acids. The V gene's germline CDR1 is ENHRY and CDR2 SYGVKD. Trimming removed 0 bases from V and 2 bases from J, with 11 bases in between.

The rearrangement joins TRBV20-1 to TRBJ1-1, with no clear D. CDR1 and CDR2 (germline): DFQATT, SNEGSKA (reference sequence). The CDR3 is made up of 13 amino acids. With 6 bases removed from V and 4 bases from J, the gap between germline ends came to 15 bases. The CDR3 sequence: CSALGIKGTEAFF. DNA for the CDR3: TGCAGTGCCCTAGGGATAAAGGGCACTGAAGCTTTCTTT.

This clonotype was seen at least ten times. The V gene is TRBV2, the J gene TRBJ2-7; the D gene is possibly TRBD1 (6 bases). V was clipped by 8 bases and J by 0 bases, with 11 bases between them. The CDR3 extends over 13 amino acids. Germline-derived CDR1 and CDR2 are SNHLY and FYNNEI. CDR3 protein: CASWRTASYEQYF. As DNA, the CDR3 is TGTGCCAGCTGGAGGACAGCCTCCTACGAGCAGTACTTC. Drawing the rest from reference TRBV2 and TRBJ2-7, the complete variable domain is EPEVTQTPSHQVTQMGQEVILRCVPISNHLYFYWYRQILGQKVEFLVSFYNNEISEKSEIFDDQFSVERPDGSNFTLKIRSTKLEDSAMYFCASWRTASYEQYFGPGTRLTVT.

The genes are TRBV5-1 and TRBJ2-3; 10 positions match TRBD2. The CDR3 length is 14 residues. Per germline, CDR1 SGHRS and CDR2 YFSETQ. V trimming: 7 bases; J trimming: 4 bases; junction bases outside the gene matches: 6. The CDR3 DNA follows: TGCGCCAGCGCACTAGCGGGAATGGCAGATACGCAGTATTTT. It encodes CASALAGMADTQYF.

The chain links TRBV5-6 to TRBJ1-1; 7 nucleotides agree with TRBD1. The CDR3 is made up of 14 amino acids. V trimming: 1 base; J trimming: 5 bases; junction bases outside the gene matches: 5. CDR1 and CDR2 (germline): SGHDT, YYEEEE. The CDR3 spells CASSLTGVGTEAFF. DNA of the CDR3: TGTGCCAGCAGCTTGACAGGGGTAGGGACTGAAGCTTTCTTT.

This chain connects TRBV29-1 to TRBJ2-5, with 7 bases that match TRBD1. CDR3 size: 15 residues. The germline V gene has CDR1 SQVTM and CDR2 ANQGSEA. Trimming took 0 bases from V and 1 from J; bases not matched to a gene: 5. Here the CDR3 reads CSVEDWDSLQETQYF. CDR3 DNA: TGCAGCGTTGAAGATTGGGACAGCCTCCAAGAGACCCAGTACTTC. The whole variable domain, remainder taken from reference TRBV29-1 and TRBJ2-5, is SAVISQKPSRDICQRGTSLTIQCQVDSQVTMMFWYRQQPGQSLTLIATANQGSEATYESGFVIDKFPISRPNLTFSTLTVSNMSPEDSSIYLCSVEDWDSLQETQYFGPGTRLLVL.

The V gene is TRBV5-6, the J gene TRBJ2-7; D unclear. The CDR3 runs to 13 residues. V was trimmed by 0 bases and J by 1 base, leaving 5 bases between them. From germline, CDR1 is SGHDT and CDR2 YYEEEE. In nucleotides, the CDR3 is TGTGCCAGCAGCTTGGAGATGTCCTACGAGCAGTACTTC. Encoded protein: CASSLEMSYEQYF.